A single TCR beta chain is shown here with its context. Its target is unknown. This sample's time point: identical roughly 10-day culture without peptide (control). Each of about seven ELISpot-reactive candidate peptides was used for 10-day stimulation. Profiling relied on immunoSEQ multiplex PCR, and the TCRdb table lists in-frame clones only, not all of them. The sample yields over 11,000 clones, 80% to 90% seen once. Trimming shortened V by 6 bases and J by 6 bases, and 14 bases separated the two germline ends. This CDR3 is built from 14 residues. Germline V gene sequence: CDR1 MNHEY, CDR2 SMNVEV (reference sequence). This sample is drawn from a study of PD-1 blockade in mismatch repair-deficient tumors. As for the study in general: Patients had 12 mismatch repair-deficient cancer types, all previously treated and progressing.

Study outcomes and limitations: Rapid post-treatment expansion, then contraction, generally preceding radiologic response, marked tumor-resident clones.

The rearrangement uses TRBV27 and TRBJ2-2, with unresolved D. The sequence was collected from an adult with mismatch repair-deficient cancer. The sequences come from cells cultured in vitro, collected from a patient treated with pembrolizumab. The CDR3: CASRLTGGPGELFF. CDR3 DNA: TGTGCCAGCAGGTTAACGGGTGGTCCCGGGGAGCTGTTTTTT.